In its sample, the clone carrying this T cell receptor beta chain is medium-sized. Its antigen is not identified. The sample belongs to a study of T cell repertoires in aging, cancer and after chemotherapy. Study details: Patients with glioblastoma brain tumors were sampled before and after temozolomide-based therapy. The whole study produced a dataset of roughly 8.6 million TCR reads.

A mixed TRB-A/B primer pool amplified rearranged TRB by multiplex touch-down PCR. TCRdb reprocessed the multiplex PCR reads via MiXCR and lists one record per CDR3 protein. The sample lists about 21,000 distinct CDR3 sequences, around 38% occurring once. Germline V lookup: CDR1 SQVTM, CDR2 ANQGSEA. The CDR3 contains 14 residues. Deletions cut 6 bases from V and 2 bases from J, with 11 bases between. TCR beta rearrangements were amplified from peripheral blood genomic DNA. Study results and caveats: In healthy donors, age-related TCR diversity loss mainly reflected lost richness.

This receptor was taken from a human donor with a solid tumor. The rearrangement links TRBV29-1 to TRBJ2-6; D perhaps matches TRBD1 (6 bases). The sequencing input was blood. The CDR3 DNA is TGCAGCGTGCCTGGGGGCCCTGGGGCCAACGTCCTGACTTTC. This sequence encodes CSVPGGPGANVLTF.